A single sample gave rise to the 18 T cell receptor beta chains below, sequenced in a study of cytomegalovirus exposure and HLA in healthy donors. A multiplex PCR was run with 60 Vbeta primers and 13 Jbeta primers. Sequencing was performed with immunoSEQ multiplex PCR; in TCRdb, only in-frame clones are kept and a portion is missing. The sample comprises just over 150,000 clones, approximately 81% of which are singletons, and 1.5% to 2% rests with the top ten. The sample comprised PBMCs. These receptors all stem from a young man in good health and CMV-seronegative.

The chain has TRBV28 and TRBJ1-4; tentative D call: TRBD1 (6 bases). The CDR3 is 16 amino acids. Germline V gene sequence: CDR1 MDHEN, CDR2 SYDVKM. V gave up 1 base and J gave up 4 bases, with 13 bases separating them. DNA for the CDR3: TGTGCCAGCAGTTTATCGCGGGGGGCGCTTAATGAAAAACTGTTTTTT. This gives the protein CASSLSRGALNEKLFF.

The chain employs TRBV7-9 and TRBJ1-4; perhaps TRBD1 as D (5 bases). The CDR3 covers 18 residues. Germline assignment: CDR1 SEHNR and CDR2 FQNEAQ (reference sequence). V was clipped by 6 bases and J by 4 bases, with 24 bases between them. The CDR3 region has the DNA TGTGCCAGCAGGACCGGAACAGGACATTTCTTCGATAATGAAAAACTGTTTTTT. It translates to CASRTGTGHFFDNEKLFF.

The sample holds one count of this clone. This chain uses TRBV18 with TRBJ1-2; 9 bases match TRBD1. Germline CDR1 reads KGHSH; CDR2 reads LQKENI. V trimming: 2 bases; J trimming: 7 bases; junction bases outside the gene matches: 11. There are 16 residues in the CDR3. The CDR3 loop reads CASSPGGQGLSSGYTF. The CDR3 bases are TGTGCCAGCTCACCAGGGGGACAGGGACTCTCTTCTGGCTACACCTTC.

V and J are TRBV28 and TRBJ2-7; 9 nucleotides agree with TRBD1. CDR1 MDHEN and CDR2 SYDVKM come from the germline V gene. This CDR3 is 13 amino acids long. After removal of 8 bases from V and 0 bases from J, the junction contained 2 bases not matched to a gene. The DNA for the CDR3 is TGTGCCAGCCGACAGGGGGGCTCCTACGAGCAGTACTTC. Encoded protein: CASRQGGSYEQYF.

V is TRBV28 and J is TRBJ2-4; unclear D gene. Germline V CDR1 and CDR2: MDHEN, SYDVKM. V gave up 6 bases and J gave up 0 bases, with 12 bases separating them. The CDR3 runs to 15 residues. CDR3 DNA sequence: TGTGCCAGCAGACTCAAGACTGGAGCCAAAAACATTCAGTACTTC. Translated, it gives CASRLKTGAKNIQYF. The variable domain in full, with the rest retrieved from reference TRBV28 and TRBJ2-4, is DVKVTQSSRYLVKRTGEKVFLECVQDMDHENMFWYRQDPGLGLRLIYFSYDVKMKEKGDIPEGYSVSREKKERFSLILESASTNQTSMYLCASRLKTGAKNIQYFGAGTRLSVL.

This clone appeared a single time. This sequence joins TRBV2 and TRBJ1-5; 9 bases fit TRBD1. This CDR3 is 22 amino acids long. The trim removed 6 bases at V and 0 bases at J, leaving 24 bases unmatched. The germline V gene has CDR1 SNHLY and CDR2 FYNNEI. The CDR3 region has the DNA TGTGCCAGCAGAGTAGAAAACGGGACAGGGACTTACAGCCTTTATAGCAATCAGCCCCAGCATTTT. Translated, it gives CASRVENGTGTYSLYSNQPQHF.

This chain links TRBV28 with TRBJ2-3; 8 nucleotides agree with TRBD2. The germline CDR1 and CDR2 sequences are MDHEN and SYDVKM. J lost 3 bases, V lost 4 bases, and 12 bases had no gene match. The CDR3 consists of 17 residues. The CDR3: CASSSPSGAGGTDTQYF. For the CDR3, the DNA is TGTGCCAGCAGTTCCCCCTCAGGGGCGGGAGGAACAGATACGCAGTATTTT. The variable domain in full, with the rest retrieved from reference TRBV28 and TRBJ2-3, is DVKVTQSSRYLVKRTGEKVFLECVQDMDHENMFWYRQDPGLGLRLIYFSYDVKMKEKGDIPEGYSVSREKKERFSLILESASTNQTSMYLCASSSPSGAGGTDTQYFGPGTRLTVL.

The chain employs TRBV15 and TRBJ1-4, with TRBD1 as a possible D gene (5 bases). Trimming removed 2 bases from V and 7 bases from J, with 17 bases in between. The V gene's germline CDR1 is LNHNV and CDR2 YYDKDF (reference sequence). This CDR3 is 16 amino acids long. Here the CDR3 reads CATSRLRADGSEKLFF. Here the CDR3 DNA reads TGTGCCACCAGCAGACTCAGGGCGGACGGTAGTGAAAAACTGTTTTTT. Filled out from reference TRBV15 and TRBJ1-4, the complete variable domain reads DAMVIQNPRYQVTQFGKPVTLSCSQTLNHNVMYWYQQKSSQAPKLLFHYYDKDFNNEADTPDNFQSRRPNTSFCFLDIRSPGLGDTAMYLCATSRLRADGSEKLFFGSGTQLSVL.

The V call is TRBV4-1, the J call TRBJ2-2; possible D gene TRBD2, 5 bases. Germline V gene data show CDR1 as MGHRA and CDR2 as YSYEKL. Trimming cost V 3 bases and J 0 bases, with 11 bases left between them. This CDR3 comprises 16 residues. The CDR3 DNA follows: TGCGCCAGCAGCCATTCGCGGGTGTCGAACACCGGGGAGCTGTTTTTT. Its translation is CASSHSRVSNTGELFF.

This sequence joins TRBV6-4 and TRBJ1-5, with 7 bases lining up with TRBD1. This CDR3 spans 14 amino acids. Germline CDR1 reads MRHNA; CDR2 reads SNTAGT. Losses at the gene ends were 9 bases for V and 5 bases for J; bases not matched to a gene: 10. CDR3 loop: CARNGQEGDQPQHF. DNA for the CDR3: TGTGCCAGGAATGGACAGGAGGGGGATCAGCCCCAGCATTTT.

The chain has TRBV5-1 and TRBJ2-1, with 11 bases lining up with TRBD2. Germline V gives CDR1 SGHRS, CDR2 YFSETQ. The CDR3 is 19 amino acids. V was pared by 0 bases and J by 0 bases, with 8 bases of the junction left unmatched. As DNA, the CDR3 is TGCGCCAGCAGCTTGGCCCTAGCGGGGGGACCTAGCTCCTACAATGAGCAGTTCTTC. Translation: CASSLALAGGPSSYNEQFF.

As for this clone: This CDR3 is also generated by other DNA sequences in the sample. V gene TRBV9 combines with J gene TRBJ2-2; a weak D match, TRBD1 (5 bases). Trimming stripped 0 bases from V and 4 bases from J, with 10 bases between. Germline V lookup: CDR1 SGDLS, CDR2 YYNGEE. The CDR3 loop spans 15 amino acids. CDR3 sequence reads: CASSVEGSGTGELFF. DNA for the CDR3: TGTGCCAGCAGCGTAGAGGGGTCGGGCACCGGGGAGCTGTTTTTT.

The gene calls are TRBV2 and TRBJ1-3; D gene ambiguous. The CDR3 runs to 17 residues. V was trimmed by 7 bases and J by 2 bases, leaving 21 bases between them. The V gene's germline CDR1 is SNHLY and CDR2 FYNNEI. CDR3 residues: CASTEAAPVSPGNTIYF. Written as DNA, the CDR3 is TGTGCCAGCACCGAGGCCGCACCCGTCTCGCCTGGAAACACCATATATTTT.

The V gene is TRBV7-9, the J gene TRBJ2-1; 15 bases line up with TRBD2. After removal of 4 bases from V and 9 bases from J, the junction contained 1 base not matched to a gene. This CDR3 spans 14 amino acids. Germline V lookup: CDR1 SEHNR, CDR2 FQNEAQ (reference sequence). CDR3 in DNA: TGTGCCAGCAGCTGGACTAGCGGGAGGGGTGAGCAGTTCTTC. Translation gives CASSWTSGRGEQFF.

This clone was found once. V and J are TRBV4-1 and TRBJ2-3, with D possibly matching TRBD2 (5 bases). The germline V gene has CDR1 MGHRA and CDR2 YSYEKL. The ends were cut back, 0 bases at V and 2 bases at J, with 9 bases in the middle. The CDR3 loop spans 15 amino acids. The DNA of the CDR3 is TGCGCCAGCAGCCAAGATCTAGCTGCCACAGATACGCAGTATTTT. This codes for CASSQDLAATDTQYF.

In regard to this clone: One end of the junction is discordant with germline, which a read error may explain. The J gene is TRBJ1-3, the V gene TRBV4-3; 9 bases line up with TRBD1. Germline values: CDR1 LGHNA, CDR2 YSLEER. There are 15 residues in the CDR3. CDR3 coding DNA: TGCGCCAGCAGCCAGGGACAGGGCGTAGGAAACACCACATATTTT. It encodes CASSQGQGVGNTTYF.

This chain links TRBV9 with TRBJ2-5; 12 nucleotides line up with TRBD2. V was pared by 3 bases and J by 5 bases, with 8 bases of the junction left unmatched. CDR1 SGDLS and CDR2 YYNGEE come from the germline V gene. This CDR3 has 16 residues. The CDR3 coding sequence is TGTGCCAGCAGCGCCGCTAGCGGGAGGGCCGGGGAGACCCAGTACTTC. Translating it yields CASSAASGRAGETQYF. Full variable domain (outside the CDR3, taken from reference TRBV9 and TRBJ2-5): DSGVTQTPKHLITATGQRVTLRCSPRSGDLSVYWYQQSLDQGLQFLIQYYNGEERAKGNILERFSAQQFPDLHSELNLSSLELGDSALYFCASSAASGRAGETQYFGPGTRLLVL.

This clone was seen a few times. Other DNA sequences of this sample code for an identical CDR3. The chain has TRBV4-2 and TRBJ1-2, with D unresolved. The CDR3 is 12 amino acids. Germline V lookup: CDR1 LGHNA, CDR2 YNFKEQ. The germline V and J ends were trimmed by 1 base and 5 bases, with 5 bases remaining between them. The CDR3 here is CASSQALYGYTF. The CDR3 nucleotides are TGTGCCAGCAGCCAAGCCTTATATGGCTACACCTTC.